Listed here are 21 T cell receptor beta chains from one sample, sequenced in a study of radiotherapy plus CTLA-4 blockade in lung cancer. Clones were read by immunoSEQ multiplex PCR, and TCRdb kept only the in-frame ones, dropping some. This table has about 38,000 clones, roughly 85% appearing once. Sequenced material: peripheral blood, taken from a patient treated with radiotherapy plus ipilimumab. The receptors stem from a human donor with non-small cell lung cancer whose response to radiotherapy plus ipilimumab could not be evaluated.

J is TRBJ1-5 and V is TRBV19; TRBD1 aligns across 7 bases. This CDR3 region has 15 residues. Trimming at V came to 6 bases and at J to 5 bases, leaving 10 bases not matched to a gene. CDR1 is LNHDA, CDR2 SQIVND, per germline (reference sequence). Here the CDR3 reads CASRNRGFPHQPQHF. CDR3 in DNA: TGTGCCAGTAGAAACAGGGGTTTCCCTCATCAGCCCCAGCATTTT. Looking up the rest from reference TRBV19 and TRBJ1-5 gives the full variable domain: DGGITQSPKYLFRKEGQNVTLSCEQNLNHDAMYWYRQDPGQGLRLIYYSQIVNDFQKGDIAEGYSVSREKKESFPLTVTSAQKNPTAFYLCASRNRGFPHQPQHFGDGTRLSIL.

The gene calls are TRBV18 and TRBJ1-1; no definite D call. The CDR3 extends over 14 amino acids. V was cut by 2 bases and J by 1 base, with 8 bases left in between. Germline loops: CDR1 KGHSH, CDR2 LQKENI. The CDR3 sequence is CASSPGEQNTEAFF. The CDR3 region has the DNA TGTGCCAGCTCACCAGGGGAGCAGAACACTGAAGCTTTCTTT.

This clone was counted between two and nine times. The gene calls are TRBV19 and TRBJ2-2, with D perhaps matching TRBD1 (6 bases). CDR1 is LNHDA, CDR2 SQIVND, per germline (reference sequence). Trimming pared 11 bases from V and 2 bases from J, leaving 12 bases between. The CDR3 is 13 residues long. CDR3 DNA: TGTGCCGGGGGCCCAGGAAACACCGGGGAGCTGTTTTTT. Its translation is CAGGPGNTGELFF.

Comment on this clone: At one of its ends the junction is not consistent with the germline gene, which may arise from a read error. CDR3 DNA sequence: TGTGCCAGCAGCTTGGCGTCTCTCAGGGCCTTC. It translates to CASSLASLRAF. The chain has TRBV5-8 and TRBJ1-2; D perhaps matches TRBD1 (5 bases). There are 11 residues in the CDR3. In germline, CDR1 is SGHTS, CDR2 YDEGEE.

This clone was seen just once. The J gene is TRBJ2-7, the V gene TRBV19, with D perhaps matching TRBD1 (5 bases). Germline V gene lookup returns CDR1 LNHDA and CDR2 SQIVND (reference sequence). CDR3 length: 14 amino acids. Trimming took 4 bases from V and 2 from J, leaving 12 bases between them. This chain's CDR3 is CASSTTGQAYEQYF. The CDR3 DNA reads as TGTGCCAGTAGTACTACCGGACAAGCCTACGAGCAGTACTTC.

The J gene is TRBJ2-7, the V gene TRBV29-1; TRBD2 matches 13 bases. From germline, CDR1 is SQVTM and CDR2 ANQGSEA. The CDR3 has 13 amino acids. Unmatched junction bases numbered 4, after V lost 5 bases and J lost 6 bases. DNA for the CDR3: TGCAGCGTTCGGACTAGCGGGAGCCTCGAGCAGTACTTC. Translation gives CSVRTSGSLEQYF.

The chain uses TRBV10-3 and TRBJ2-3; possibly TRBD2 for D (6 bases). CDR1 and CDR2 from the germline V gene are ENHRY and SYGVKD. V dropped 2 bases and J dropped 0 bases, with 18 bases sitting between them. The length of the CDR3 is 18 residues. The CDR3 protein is CAISEPSLAGTSTDTQYF. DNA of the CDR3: TGTGCCATCAGTGAGCCTTCCCTGGCCGGGACTAGCACAGATACGCAGTATTTT.

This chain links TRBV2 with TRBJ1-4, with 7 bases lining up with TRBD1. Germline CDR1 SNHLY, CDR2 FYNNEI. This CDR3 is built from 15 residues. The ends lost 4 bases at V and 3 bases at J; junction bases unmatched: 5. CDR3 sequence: CASSAGGLANEKLFF. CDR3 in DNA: TGTGCCAGCAGTGCAGGGGGTCTAGCTAATGAAAAACTGTTTTTT.

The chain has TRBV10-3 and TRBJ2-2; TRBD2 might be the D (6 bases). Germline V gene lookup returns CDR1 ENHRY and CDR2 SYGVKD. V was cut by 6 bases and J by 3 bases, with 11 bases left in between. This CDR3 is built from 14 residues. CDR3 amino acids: CAIRTGLYTGELFF. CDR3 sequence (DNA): TGTGCCATCAGGACGGGACTTTACACCGGGGAGCTGTTTTTT.

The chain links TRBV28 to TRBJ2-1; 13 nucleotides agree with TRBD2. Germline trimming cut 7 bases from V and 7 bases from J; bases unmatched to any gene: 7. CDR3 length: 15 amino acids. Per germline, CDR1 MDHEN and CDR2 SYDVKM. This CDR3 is CASTPGTSGMNEQFF. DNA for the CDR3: TGTGCCAGCACCCCCGGGACTAGCGGGATGAATGAGCAGTTCTTC.

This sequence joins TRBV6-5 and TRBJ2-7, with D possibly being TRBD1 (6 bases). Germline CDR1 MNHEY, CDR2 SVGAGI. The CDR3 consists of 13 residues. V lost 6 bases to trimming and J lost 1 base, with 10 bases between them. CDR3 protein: CASSFGQSYEQYF. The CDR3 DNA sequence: TGTGCCAGCAGCTTTGGACAGTCCTACGAGCAGTACTTC.

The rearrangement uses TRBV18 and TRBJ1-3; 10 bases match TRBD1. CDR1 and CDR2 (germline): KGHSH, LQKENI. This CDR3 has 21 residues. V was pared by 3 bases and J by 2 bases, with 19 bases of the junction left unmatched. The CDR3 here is CASSPFLRDRGKGTPGNTIYF. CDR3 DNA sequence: TGTGCCAGCTCACCTTTTTTACGGGACAGGGGAAAGGGAACCCCTGGAAACACCATATATTTT.

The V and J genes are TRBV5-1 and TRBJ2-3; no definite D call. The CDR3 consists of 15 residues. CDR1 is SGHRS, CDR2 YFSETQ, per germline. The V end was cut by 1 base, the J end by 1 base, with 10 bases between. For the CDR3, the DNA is TGCGCCAGCAGCTTGAACGGCGGCCGCACAGATACGCAGTATTTT. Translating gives CASSLNGGRTDTQYF.

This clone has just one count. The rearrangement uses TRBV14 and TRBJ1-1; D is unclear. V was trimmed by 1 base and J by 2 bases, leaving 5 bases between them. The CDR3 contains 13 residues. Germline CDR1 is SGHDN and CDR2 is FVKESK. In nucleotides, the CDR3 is TGTGCCAGCAGCCAAGTGGGCAACACTGAAGCTTTCTTT. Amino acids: CASSQVGNTEAFF.

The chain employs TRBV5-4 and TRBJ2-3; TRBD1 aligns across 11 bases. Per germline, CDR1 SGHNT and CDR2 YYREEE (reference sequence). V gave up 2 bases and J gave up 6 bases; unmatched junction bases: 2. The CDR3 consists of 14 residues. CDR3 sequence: CASSFRDRGDTQYF. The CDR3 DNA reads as TGTGCCAGCAGCTTCCGGGACAGGGGGGATACGCAGTATTTT.

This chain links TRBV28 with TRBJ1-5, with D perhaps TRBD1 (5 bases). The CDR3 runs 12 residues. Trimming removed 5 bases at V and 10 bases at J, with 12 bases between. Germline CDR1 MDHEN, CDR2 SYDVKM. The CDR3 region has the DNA TGTGCCAGCAGTCAAGGAGGGGTCCCCCAGCATTTT. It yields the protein CASSQGGVPQHF.

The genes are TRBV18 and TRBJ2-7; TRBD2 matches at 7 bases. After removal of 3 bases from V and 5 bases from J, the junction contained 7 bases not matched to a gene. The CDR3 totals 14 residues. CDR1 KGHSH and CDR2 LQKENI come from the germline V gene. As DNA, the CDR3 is TGTGCCAGCTCACCCTTTCAGCGGGGAAACGAGCAGTACTTC. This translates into CASSPFQRGNEQYF.

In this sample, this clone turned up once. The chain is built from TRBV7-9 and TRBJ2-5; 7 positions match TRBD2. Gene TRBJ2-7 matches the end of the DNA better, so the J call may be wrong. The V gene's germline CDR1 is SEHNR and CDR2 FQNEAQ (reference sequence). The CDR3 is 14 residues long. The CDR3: CASRPGGGPYEQYF. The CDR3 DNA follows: TGTGCCAGCAGACCTGGGGGAGGGCCGTACGAGCAGTACTTC.

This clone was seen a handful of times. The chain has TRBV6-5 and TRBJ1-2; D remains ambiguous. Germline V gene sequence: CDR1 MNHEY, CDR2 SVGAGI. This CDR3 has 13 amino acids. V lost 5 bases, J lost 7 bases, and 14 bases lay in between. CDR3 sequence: CASSEHEAVGYTF. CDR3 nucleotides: TGTGCCAGCAGTGAACATGAAGCGGTTGGCTACACCTTC.

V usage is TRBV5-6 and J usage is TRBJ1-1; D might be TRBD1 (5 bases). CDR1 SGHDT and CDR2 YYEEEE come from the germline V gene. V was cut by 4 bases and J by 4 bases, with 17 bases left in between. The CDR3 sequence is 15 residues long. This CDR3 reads CASSARPSGGTEAFF. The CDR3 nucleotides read TGTGCCAGCAGCGCACGCCCCTCCGGGGGCACTGAAGCTTTCTTT. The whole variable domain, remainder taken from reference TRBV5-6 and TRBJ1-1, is DAGVTQSPTHLIKTRGQQVTLRCSPKSGHDTVSWYQQALGQGPQFIFQYYEEEERQRGNFPDRFSGHQFPNYSSELNVNALLLGDSALYLCASSARPSGGTEAFFGQGTRLTVV.

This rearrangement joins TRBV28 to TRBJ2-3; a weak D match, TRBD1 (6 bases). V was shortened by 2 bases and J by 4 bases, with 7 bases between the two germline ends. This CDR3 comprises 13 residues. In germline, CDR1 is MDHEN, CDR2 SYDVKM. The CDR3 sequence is CASSLAGADTQYF. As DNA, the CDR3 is TGTGCCAGCAGTTTAGCAGGGGCAGATACGCAGTATTTT.